This T cell receptor (beta chain) was identified in a study of CD8 T cells in ankylosing spondylitis. The authors made TCR beta libraries by quantitative 5'-RACE with molecular barcodes. TCRdb independently ran MiXCR on the 5' RACE reads; one entry per CDR3 protein. Of fewer than 400,000 distinct CDR3 sequences listed, 7.5% to 9% are singletons. In regard to this clonotype: Its target is not known.

Study observations and caveats: In ankylosing spondylitis blood, a motif of 7 to 9 highly homologous TCR beta variants appeared characteristic. Earlier authors reported some of these motif variants in reactive arthritis synovial fluid and blood. From matched ankylosing spondylitis synovial fluid, disease-linked clones were reportedly recovered at significantly enriched levels.

The sample consisted of blood, either unsorted or a sorted T cell fraction (not recorded which). The sequence came from a male donor with ankylosing spondylitis.

CDR3 coding DNA: TGCAGTGCTAGACCTTACAACTACGAGCAGTACTTC. Its protein product is CSARPYNYEQYF. This chain joins TRBV20-1 and TRBJ2-7; D is uncertain. The CDR3 is 12 amino acids. From germline, CDR1 is DFQATT and CDR2 SNEGSKA (reference sequence). V lost 2 bases and J lost 3, with 8 bases in between.